Each of the 13 T cell receptor beta chains below was sequenced from the same sample in a study of T cell repertoires in cytomegalovirus infection. These receptors have no known antigen. TCRdb re-called the reads with MiXCR, one entry per CDR3 protein. This table has 650,000 to 850,000 distinct CDR3 sequences, about 29% appearing once. Sequencing was performed on cultured CD8+ T cells from PBMCs, taken from culture after CMV antigen stimulation. Receptor source: a human donor in good health (CMV status not recorded). Some clones in this sample may be carry-over from other donors' samples.

This clonotype has only a few counts. V gene TRBV24-1 combines with J gene TRBJ2-3; 8 bases align to TRBD1. J gave up 5 bases and V 1 base, and 4 bases lay outside the gene matches. Germline CDR1 is KGHDR and CDR2 is SFDVKD. The length of the CDR3 is 15 residues. The CDR3 sequence is CATSDLQGGGDTQYF. The CDR3 bases are TGTGCCACCAGTGATTTACAGGGGGGTGGAGATACGCAGTATTTT.

This clonotype has just one count. DNA of the CDR3: TGTGCCAGCAGTCCCCGGGGGATAGAGCAGTACGTC. It is translated as CASSPRGIEQYV. V is TRBV6-6 and J is TRBJ2-7; TRBD2 is a possible D gene (6 bases). Germline lookup yields CDR1 MNHNY and CDR2 SVGAGI (reference sequence). CDR3 size: 12 residues. Trimming pared 5 bases from V and 7 bases from J, leaving 12 bases between.

The sample holds one count of this clonotype. V gene TRBV9 combines with J gene TRBJ2-1, with TRBD1 matching over 7 bases. The CDR3 loop spans 14 amino acids. V was pared by 4 bases and J by 8 bases, with 9 bases of the junction left unmatched. Germline lookup yields CDR1 SGDLS and CDR2 YYNGEE. The CDR3 region has the DNA TGTGCCAGCAGCCTAGGGGGCCGAGGGGATGAGCAGTTCTTC. This translates into CASSLGGRGDEQFF.

This clonotype was picked up a small number of times. The rearrangement uses TRBV7-2 and TRBJ1-5, with D possibly TRBD1 on 6 matching bases. The CDR3 consists of 15 residues. Germline-derived CDR1 and CDR2 are SGHTA and FQGNSA. The germline V and J ends were trimmed by 5 bases and 3 bases, with 14 bases remaining between them. CDR3 sequence: CASSPPGAYNQPQHF. The CDR3, as DNA: TGTGCCAGCAGCCCCCCGGGGGCATACAATCAGCCCCAGCATTTT.

The V gene is TRBV6-4, the J gene TRBJ2-1; D tentatively reads TRBD1 or TRBD2 (5 bases each). V was trimmed by 4 bases and J by 10 bases, leaving 23 bases between them. The CDR3 totals 16 residues. CDR1 and CDR2 from the germline V gene are MRHNA and SNTAGT. In DNA form, the CDR3 reads TGTGCCAGCAGTGCCCCTGCCGGGACCCGTCCCGAGGAGCAGTTCTTC. Its translation is CASSAPAGTRPEEQFF.

The chain uses TRBV15 and TRBJ1-1; D remains ambiguous. CDR1 and CDR2 (germline): LNHNV, YYDKDF (reference sequence). This CDR3 is built from 11 residues. The V gene lost 6 bases and the J gene lost 8 bases, with 10 bases spanning the gap. CDR3 amino acids: CATRSRQEAFF. The CDR3 DNA is TGTGCCACCAGAAGTAGGCAGGAAGCTTTCTTT. Complete variable domain (other parts from reference TRBV15 and TRBJ1-1): DAMVIQNPRYQVTQFGKPVTLSCSQTLNHNVMYWYQQKSSQAPKLLFHYYDKDFNNEADTPDNFQSRRPNTSFCFLDIRSPGLGDTAMYLCATRSRQEAFFGQGTRLTVV.

As concerns this clonotype: One end of the junction does not line up with germline, which may come from a read error. The gene calls are TRBV7-9 and TRBJ2-2; D is uncertain. This CDR3 is built from 16 residues. The germline V gene has CDR1 SEHNR and CDR2 FQNEAQ (reference sequence). The CDR3 reads CASSSLLASNIGELFF. The CDR3 DNA sequence: TGTGCCAGCAGCTCCTTGCTCGCCTCTAACATCGGGGAGCTGTTTTTT.

This rearrangement joins TRBV9 to TRBJ2-1, with D maybe TRBD2 (6 bases). The V end was cut by 0 bases, the J end by 4 bases, with 14 bases between. CDR1 and CDR2 from the germline V gene are SGDLS and YYNGEE. CDR3 size: 16 residues. CDR3 DNA sequence: TGTGCCAGCAGCGTAGAGGCCGGGCGGGGTTACAATGAGCAGTTCTTC. It specifies CASSVEAGRGYNEQFF.

The V call is TRBV7-6, the J call TRBJ2-5, with D tentatively TRBD1 or TRBD2 (5 bases each). This CDR3 region has 13 residues. V was shortened by 5 bases and J by 9 bases, with 16 bases between the two germline ends. CDR1 is SGHVS, CDR2 FNYEAQ, per germline. This CDR3 reads CASSTDGVGAQYF. Here the CDR3 DNA reads TGTGCCAGCAGCACCGACGGGGTGGGGGCCCAGTACTTC.

This clonotype turned up a few times. The chain couples TRBV6-5 to TRBJ2-5; D tentatively reads TRBD1 or TRBD2 (7 bases each). CDR1 MNHEY and CDR2 SVGAGI come from the germline V gene. The CDR3 runs 13 residues. The V gene lost 8 bases and the J gene lost 7 bases, with 17 bases spanning the gap. CDR3 nucleotide sequence: TGTGCCAGCGGGGGGGGACAGCCAGGGACCCAGTACTTC. It encodes CASGGGQPGTQYF.

This clonotype was observed many times. The rearrangement joins TRBV27 to TRBJ1-5; 8 bases are shared with TRBD1. The CDR3 consists of 15 residues. The germline V gene has CDR1 MNHEY and CDR2 SMNVEV (reference sequence). After removal of 6 bases from V and 3 bases from J, the junction contained 7 bases not matched to a gene. The CDR3 loop is CASSTTGADNQPQHF. CDR3 DNA: TGTGCCAGCAGCACGACAGGGGCAGACAATCAGCCCCAGCATTTT.

The table lists this clonotype with a few counts. The chain employs TRBV6-6 and TRBJ1-2; 9 nucleotides agree with TRBD1. The germline V gene encodes CDR1 MNHNY and CDR2 SVGAGI (reference sequence). After removal of 7 bases from V and 10 bases from J, the junction contained 16 bases not matched to a gene. This CDR3 is built from 15 residues. CDR3 sequence (DNA): TGTGCCAGCACCCTAACTAGGACAGGGGAATTCGACTACACCTTC. Translating gives CASTLTRTGEFDYTF.

This clonotype was seen more than once but under ten times. The V and J genes are TRBV27 and TRBJ1-5, with D tentatively TRBD1 (5 bases). This CDR3 is built from 14 residues. The V and J ends lost 4 bases and 2 bases respectively, with 9 bases between them. Germline CDR1 and CDR2: MNHEY and SMNVEV (reference sequence). The CDR3: CASSYGAGNQPQHF. CDR3 bases: TGTGCCAGCAGTTACGGGGCCGGCAATCAGCCCCAGCATTTT.